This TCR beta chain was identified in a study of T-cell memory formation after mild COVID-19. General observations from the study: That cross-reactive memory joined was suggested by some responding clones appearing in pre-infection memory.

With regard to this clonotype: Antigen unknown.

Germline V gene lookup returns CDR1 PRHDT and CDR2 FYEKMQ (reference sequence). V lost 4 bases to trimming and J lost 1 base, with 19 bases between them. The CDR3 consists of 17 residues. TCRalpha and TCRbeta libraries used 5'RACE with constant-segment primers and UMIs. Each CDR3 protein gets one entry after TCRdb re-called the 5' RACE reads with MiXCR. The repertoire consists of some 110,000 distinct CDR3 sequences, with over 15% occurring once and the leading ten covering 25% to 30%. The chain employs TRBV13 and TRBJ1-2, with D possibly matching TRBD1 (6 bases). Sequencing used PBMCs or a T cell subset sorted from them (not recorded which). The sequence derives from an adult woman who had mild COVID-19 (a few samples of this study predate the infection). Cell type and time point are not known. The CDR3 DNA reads TGTGCCAGCAGCTCCCTGATGGACAGTCTTCGTAACTATGGCTACACCTTC. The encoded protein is CASSSLMDSLRNYGYTF.